This TCR beta chain was captured by sequencing in a study of T-cell reconstitution after alpha-beta-depleted transplantation in children. A TCRbeta library incorporating unique molecular identifiers was prepared. TCRdb recomputed calls from the PCR reads with MiXCR, one row per CDR3 protein. The sample carries fewer than 700,000 distinct CDR3 sequences, roughly 13% recorded once. In regard to this clonotype: Its antigen is not identified.

Trimming took 1 base from V and 5 from J, leaving 6 bases between them. The CDR3 totals 13 residues. Germline-derived CDR1 and CDR2 are MGHDK and SYGVNS. Study outcomes and limitations: Reportedly, only several hundred clones from non-depleted graft cells drove alpha-beta T-cell counts at about two months. T cells produced anew were the main source of T-cell counts and diversity one year after transplant. It was surviving recipient T cells and thymic progenitors that gave some patients high TCRbeta diversity at day 60.

The sequence came from a male patient aged 10-17 years who had a stem cell transplant for acute myeloid leukemia, so the T cells may come from the graft donor. The sample here was PBMCs, mostly from graft donor cells, taken 360 days after TCRalphabeta/CD19-depleted stem cell transplant. This sequence joins TRBV25-1 and TRBJ2-1, with D possibly being TRBD1 (5 bases). The CDR3 spells CASSESRDNEQFF. For the CDR3, the DNA is TGTGCCAGCAGTGAATCCAGGGACAATGAGCAGTTCTTC.